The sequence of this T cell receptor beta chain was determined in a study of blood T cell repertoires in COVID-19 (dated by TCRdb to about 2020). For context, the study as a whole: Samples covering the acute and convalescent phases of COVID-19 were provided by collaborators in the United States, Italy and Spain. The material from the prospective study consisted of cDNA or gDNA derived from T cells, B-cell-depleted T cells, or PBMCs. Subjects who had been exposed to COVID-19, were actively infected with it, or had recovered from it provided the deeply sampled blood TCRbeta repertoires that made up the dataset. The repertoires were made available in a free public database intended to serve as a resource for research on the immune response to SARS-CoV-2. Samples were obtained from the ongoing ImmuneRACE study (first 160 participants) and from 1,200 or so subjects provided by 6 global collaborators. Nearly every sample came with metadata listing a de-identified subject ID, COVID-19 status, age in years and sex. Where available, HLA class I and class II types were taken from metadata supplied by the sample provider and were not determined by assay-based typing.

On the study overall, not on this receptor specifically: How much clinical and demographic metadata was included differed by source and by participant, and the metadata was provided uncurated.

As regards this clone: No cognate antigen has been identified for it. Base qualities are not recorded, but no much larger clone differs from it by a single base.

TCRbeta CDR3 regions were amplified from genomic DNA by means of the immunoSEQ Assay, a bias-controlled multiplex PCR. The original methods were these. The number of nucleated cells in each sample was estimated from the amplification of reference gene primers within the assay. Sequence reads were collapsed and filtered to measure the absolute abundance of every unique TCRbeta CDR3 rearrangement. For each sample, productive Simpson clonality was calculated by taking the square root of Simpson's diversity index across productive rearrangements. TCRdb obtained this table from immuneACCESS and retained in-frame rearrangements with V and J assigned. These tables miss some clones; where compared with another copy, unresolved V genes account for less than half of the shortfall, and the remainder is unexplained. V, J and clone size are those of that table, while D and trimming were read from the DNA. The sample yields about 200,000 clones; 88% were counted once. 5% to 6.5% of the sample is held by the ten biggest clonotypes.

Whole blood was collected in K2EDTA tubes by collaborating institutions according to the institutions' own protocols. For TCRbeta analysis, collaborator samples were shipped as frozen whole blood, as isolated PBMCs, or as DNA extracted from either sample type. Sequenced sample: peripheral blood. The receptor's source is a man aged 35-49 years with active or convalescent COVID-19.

The DNA sequence is given as TGTGCCAGCGGCCAGGGGGCCCTAGCCAAAAACATTCAGTACTTC. Translated, this gives CASGQGALAKNIQYF. The rearranged chain carries TRBV28 and TRBJ2-4; TRBD1 aligns with 8 central bases. For CDR1 and CDR2, the germline V gene lists MDHEN and SYDVKM. V has 8 bases trimmed and J has 0 bases trimmed; junction bases matching no gene number 6. The CDR3 runs 15 amino acids, cysteine and phenylalanine included. The only DNA kept is the CDR3, 45 bases in frame from the first base.